This passage covers 32 T cell receptor beta chains from one sample sequenced in a study of blood T cell repertoires in COVID-19. TCRdb keeps only in-frame clones here, not all; method: immunoSEQ multiplex PCR. In the table there are over 600,000 clones, 70% to 90% of which are singletons. Sequencing was performed on peripheral blood. The receptors come from a woman between 18 and 29 years old with acute or convalescent COVID-19.

The chain couples TRBV7-8 to TRBJ2-7, with a weak D call TRBD2 (5 bases). Germline CDR1 is SGHVS and CDR2 is FQNEAQ. V gave up 1 base and J gave up 8 bases, with 15 bases separating them. CDR3 size: 14 residues. The CDR3 DNA is TGTGCCAGCAGCTTAGGCTGGCCCCTAGCCAAGCAGTACTTC. Translated, it gives CASSLGWPLAKQYF.

The chain carries TRBV7-6 and TRBJ1-4, with a weak D call TRBD1 (6 bases). CDR3 length: 15 residues. From germline, CDR1 is SGHVS and CDR2 FNYEAQ. The V end lost 5 bases, the J end lost 4 bases, and 14 bases lay between the germline ends. CDR3 sequence (DNA): TGTGCCAGCAGCCTTGGGGGGGCGATTAATGAAAAACTGTTTTTT. It is translated as CASSLGGAINEKLFF.

This clone occurred once. J is TRBJ2-2 and V is TRBV24-1; the match to TRBD1 covers 9 bases. The CDR3 is 16 amino acids. Germline CDR1 and CDR2: KGHDR and SFDVKD. V dropped 3 bases and J dropped 2; count of bases not matched to a gene: 3. The CDR3 DNA sequence: TGTGCCACCAGTGATCGGGACAGGGCTAACACCGGGGAGCTGTTTTTT. This translates into CATSDRDRANTGELFF.

The table lists this clone with a count of one. The V gene is TRBV27, the J gene TRBJ1-1; 8 positions agree with TRBD1. The CDR3 is made up of 14 amino acids. The junction had 3 bases not matched to a gene; V was cut back by 2 bases and J by 4 bases. CDR1 and CDR2 from the germline V gene are MNHEY and SMNVEV (reference sequence). CDR3 residues: CASSLQGAVTEAFF. The CDR3 bases are TGTGCCAGCAGTTTACAGGGGGCTGTCACTGAAGCTTTCTTT.

This chain uses TRBV7-3 with TRBJ2-1; 7 bases match TRBD2. Trimming took 6 bases from V and 4 from J; bases not matched to a gene: 9. CDR1 SGHTA and CDR2 FQGTGA come from the germline V gene. The CDR3 has 15 residues. CDR3 loop: CASRQGGGDYNEQFF. In nucleotides, the CDR3 is TGTGCCAGCAGGCAGGGCGGGGGAGATTACAATGAGCAGTTCTTC.

CDR3 protein: CASSQEETGRRGGTGNTIYF. The CDR3 DNA is TGCGCCAGCAGCCAAGAAGAGACAGGGCGTAGAGGAGGCACTGGAAACACCATATATTTT. V and J are TRBV4-1 and TRBJ1-3; 7 bases fit TRBD1. CDR1 and CDR2 from the germline V gene are MGHRA and YSYEKL. This CDR3 has 20 amino acids. Losses at the gene ends were 0 bases for V and 2 bases for J; bases not matched to a gene: 16.

This sequence joins TRBV18 and TRBJ2-2; no firm D call. There are 16 residues in the CDR3. From germline, CDR1 is KGHSH and CDR2 LQKENI. Trimming shortened V by 2 bases and J by 0 bases, and 10 bases separated the two germline ends. CDR3 in DNA: TGTGCCAGCTCACCATTCGAGTCTTCGAACACCGGGGAGCTGTTTTTT. This codes for CASSPFESSNTGELFF.

The chain recombines TRBV6-5 with TRBJ1-2; 9 bases are shared with TRBD1. This CDR3 is 16 amino acids long. V lost 0 bases to trimming and J lost 6 bases; unmatched junction nucleotides: 8. CDR1 is MNHEY and CDR2 is SVGAGI in the germline V gene. Here the CDR3 DNA reads TGTGCCAGCAGTTACTCTACAGGGGGCCCGCCAGATGGCTACACCTTC. It codes for CASSYSTGGPPDGYTF.

Notes on this clone: At the DNA level, this CDR3 is encoded by other sequences in the same sample as well. The chain recombines TRBV29-1 with TRBJ1-1; a possible D gene is TRBD1 (5 bases). Germline loops: CDR1 SQVTM, CDR2 ANQGSEA. This CDR3 has 11 amino acids. V lost 3 bases and J 5 bases, leaving 7 bases between the germline ends. This CDR3 is CSVDGGTEAFF. The CDR3 bases are TGCAGCGTTGACGGGGGGACTGAAGCTTTCTTT.

The rearrangement joins TRBV2 to TRBJ1-3, with 9 bases fitting TRBD1. The length of the CDR3 is 15 residues. The V and J ends lost 6 bases and 4 bases, in that order; junction bases with no gene match: 7. CDR1 is SNHLY and CDR2 is FYNNEI in the germline V gene. Here the CDR3 DNA reads TGTGCCAGCAGGGGACAGGGTTTAGCGGGAAACACCATATATTTT. It specifies CASRGQGLAGNTIYF.

The chain is built from TRBV24-1 and TRBJ1-2, with 8 bases identical to TRBD1. CDR3 length equals 13 residues. V lost 4 bases and J lost 8; bases outside the gene matches: 5. Per germline, CDR1 KGHDR and CDR2 SFDVKD. CDR3 in DNA: TGTGCCACCAGTGAGCAGGGGGCAAAGGGCTACACCTTC. Protein sequence: CATSEQGAKGYTF.

The chain joins TRBV10-3 to TRBJ1-1; D is perhaps TRBD1 (5 bases). The CDR3 is made up of 14 amino acids. Trimming took 3 bases from V and 0 from J, leaving 8 bases between them. Per germline, CDR1 ENHRY and CDR2 SYGVKD. The CDR3 coding sequence is TGTGCCATCAGTGAAGGACACATGAACACTGAAGCTTTCTTT. This sequence encodes CAISEGHMNTEAFF.

The chain combines TRBV5-4 with TRBJ2-5; TRBD1 aligns across 7 bases. The CDR3 has 13 amino acids. The germline CDR1 and CDR2 sequences are SGHNT and YYREEE (reference sequence). After removal of 5 bases from V and 3 bases from J, the junction contained 4 bases not matched to a gene. The CDR3 loop reads CASRDRLEETQYF. The CDR3 DNA follows: TGTGCCAGCAGGGACAGGTTAGAAGAGACCCAGTACTTC.

Here the CDR3 reads CASSTRQGKGQPQHF. The CDR3 DNA reads TGTGCCAGCAGCACCCGACAGGGGAAGGGTCAGCCCCAGCATTTT. This chain links TRBV7-2 with TRBJ1-5; 8 bases are shared with TRBD1. Trimming took 5 bases from V and 6 from J; bases not matched to a gene: 9. Germline CDR1 is SGHTA and CDR2 is FQGNSA. The CDR3 has 15 amino acids.

The chain has TRBV5-1 and TRBJ2-1; TRBD1 aligns across 8 bases. Germline values: CDR1 SGHRS, CDR2 YFSETQ. The CDR3 runs 15 residues. Trimming at V came to 4 bases and at J to 4 bases, leaving 7 bases not matched to a gene. The DNA of the CDR3 is TGCGCCAGCAGCGCCACAGGGGGAGGTTACAATGAGCAGTTCTTC. It encodes CASSATGGGYNEQFF.

V is TRBV6-4 and J is TRBJ1-1; no firm D call. Trimming stripped 0 bases from V and 5 bases from J, with 10 bases between. From germline, CDR1 is MRHNA and CDR2 SNTAGT. CDR3 length: 14 amino acids. The CDR3 loop is CASSDSGDSTEAFF. CDR3 nucleotides: TGTGCCAGCAGTGACTCAGGAGATTCTACTGAAGCTTTCTTT.

The chain employs TRBV4-2 and TRBJ2-3; D perhaps matches TRBD1 (5 bases). This CDR3 is built from 14 residues. Germline V gene data show CDR1 as LGHNA and CDR2 as YNFKEQ. V was pared by 2 bases and J by 3 bases, with 9 bases between. The CDR3 coding sequence is TGTGCCAGCAGCCAATTACGACAGACAGATACGCAGTATTTT. This translates into CASSQLRQTDTQYF.

The chain joins TRBV19 to TRBJ1-6; D is perhaps TRBD1 (5 bases). The CDR3 is made up of 14 amino acids. Trimming left V 4 bases short and J 7 bases short, with 11 bases between. Germline V lookup: CDR1 LNHDA, CDR2 SQIVND (reference sequence). The chain's CDR3 is CASSTGLENSPLHF. The CDR3 coding sequence is TGTGCCAGTAGTACGGGACTCGAAAATTCACCCCTCCACTTT. Variable domain in full (rest from reference TRBV19 and TRBJ1-6): DGGITQSPKYLFRKEGQNVTLSCEQNLNHDAMYWYRQDPGQGLRLIYYSQIVNDFQKGDIAEGYSVSREKKESFPLTVTSAQKNPTAFYLCASSTGLENSPLHFGNGTRLTVT.

The chain's CDR3 is CASSPEQGIFYGYTF. The CDR3 DNA reads as TGTGCCAGCAGCCCTGAGCAGGGTATCTTCTATGGCTACACCTTC. The chain joins TRBV7-2 to TRBJ1-2; tentative D call: TRBD1 (5 bases). The germline gives CDR1 SGHTA, CDR2 FQGNSA. With 5 bases removed from V and 4 bases from J, the gap between germline ends came to 17 bases. The CDR3 is 15 residues long.

The chain is built from TRBV19 and TRBJ1-2; 8 nucleotides align to TRBD1. The germline V gene encodes CDR1 LNHDA and CDR2 SQIVND (reference sequence). Germline trimming cut 3 bases from V and 8 bases from J; bases unmatched to any gene: 8. The CDR3 length is 14 residues. The CDR3 sequence: CASSILQGARGYTF. As DNA, the CDR3 is TGTGCCAGTAGTATTCTCCAGGGGGCGAGAGGCTACACCTTC.

J is TRBJ2-5 and V is TRBV7-2; 9 bases agree with TRBD2. The ends lost 2 bases at V and 4 bases at J; junction bases unmatched: 11. The CDR3 has 17 amino acids. From germline, CDR1 is SGHTA and CDR2 FQGNSA. The CDR3, as DNA: TGTGCCAGCAGCTTATTGTCTACGGCGGGGGGGAGAGAGACCCAGTACTTC. Its protein is CASSLLSTAGGRETQYF.

V gene TRBV2 combines with J gene TRBJ1-5, with D uncertain. CDR3 length: 15 residues. CDR1 is SNHLY, CDR2 FYNNEI, per germline. V lost 7 bases and J 0 bases, leaving 13 bases between the germline ends. In nucleotides, the CDR3 is TGTGCCAGCATGCGGGCGGGGAATAGCAATCAGCCCCAGCATTTT. Translated, it gives CASMRAGNSNQPQHF. Using reference TRBV2 and TRBJ1-5 for the parts outside the CDR3, the full variable domain is EPEVTQTPSHQVTQMGQEVILRCVPISNHLYFYWYRQILGQKVEFLVSFYNNEISEKSEIFDDQFSVERPDGSNFTLKIRSTKLEDSAMYFCASMRAGNSNQPQHFGDGTRLSIL.

Worth noting for this clone: At one boundary the junction diverges from the germline segment, which might be a read error. CDR3 nucleotide sequence: TGTGCCAGCAGCTTCGGGCTAGCGGGGGGGTTCGAGCGGTACTTC. It codes for CASSFGLAGGFERYF. This chain connects TRBV28 to TRBJ2-7, with 12 bases lining up with TRBD2. The CDR3 length is 15 residues. Germline CDR1 reads MDHEN; CDR2 reads SYDVKM.

The V and J genes are TRBV18 and TRBJ2-7, with D tentatively TRBD2 (5 bases). Trimming pared 4 bases from V and 0 bases from J, leaving 13 bases between. The CDR3 sequence is 15 residues long. In germline, CDR1 is KGHSH, CDR2 LQKENI. The CDR3: CASSLDYLDSYEQYF. The CDR3 nucleotides are TGTGCCAGCTCACTAGACTATCTCGACTCCTACGAGCAGTACTTC. Full variable domain (rest looked up from reference TRBV18 and TRBJ2-7): NAGVMQNPRHLVRRRGQEARLRCSPMKGHSHVYWYRQLPEEGLKFMVYLQKENIIDESGMPKERFSAEFPKEGPSILRIQQVVRGDSAAYFCASSLDYLDSYEQYFGPGTRLTVT.

This chain connects TRBV4-1 to TRBJ2-7; TRBD1 might be the D (7 bases). V was trimmed by 4 bases and J by 0 bases, leaving 16 bases between them. Germline V CDR1 and CDR2: MGHRA, YSYEKL. This CDR3 region has 16 residues. The CDR3, as DNA: TGCGCCAGCAGCCCAGGGGGGAACGTAGCCTCCTACGAGCAGTACTTC. Translating it yields CASSPGGNVASYEQYF.

This clone was seen only once. J is TRBJ2-7 and V is TRBV11-2; tentatively, D is TRBD1 (6 bases). Trimming left V 6 bases short and J 3 bases short, with 15 bases between. The germline gives CDR1 SGHAT, CDR2 FQNNGV. The CDR3 contains 14 residues. The CDR3 DNA reads as TGTGCCAGCAGTCCACAGGGAGTTATCTACGAGCAGTACTTC. Protein: CASSPQGVIYEQYF.

The rearrangement joins TRBV27 to TRBJ1-5; D unresolved. This CDR3 comprises 13 residues. Trimming stripped 4 bases from V and 2 bases from J, with 6 bases between. The germline V gene has CDR1 MNHEY and CDR2 SMNVEV (reference sequence). CDR3 nucleotide sequence: TGTGCCAGCAGTTGGGCAGGCAATCAGCCCCAGCATTTT. It encodes CASSWAGNQPQHF.

V is TRBV27 and J is TRBJ1-5; D may be TRBD1 (6 bases). The CDR3 contains 16 residues. V lost 6 bases, J lost 6 bases, and 21 bases lay in between. Germline V gene lookup returns CDR1 MNHEY and CDR2 SMNVEV (reference sequence). The CDR3, as DNA: TGTGCCAGCAGCAGATCTCCCACAGGACAGCCTCAGCCCCAGCATTTT. It codes for CASSRSPTGQPQPQHF.

The chain links TRBV7-2 to TRBJ2-3, with D unclear. Trimming took off 5 bases at V and 2 bases at J, with 17 bases between the two ends. The CDR3 extends over 16 amino acids. Germline assignment: CDR1 SGHTA and CDR2 FQGNSA. The CDR3 loop is CASSPRVTSYTDTQYF. As DNA, the CDR3 is TGTGCCAGCAGCCCCCGGGTCACAAGCTACACAGATACGCAGTATTTT.

J is TRBJ2-2 and V is TRBV6-5; D gene uncertain. V was trimmed by 5 bases and J by 6 bases, leaving 10 bases between them. Germline CDR1 reads MNHEY; CDR2 reads SVGAGI. The CDR3 runs 13 residues. The CDR3 DNA reads as TGTGCCAGCAGTCGTCCCCCCGCCGGGGAGCTGTTTTTT. It codes for CASSRPPAGELFF.

The genes are TRBV11-1 and TRBJ2-1, with 9 bases aligning to TRBD2. This CDR3 contains 16 residues. CDR1 and CDR2 from the germline V gene are SGHAT and FQDESV (reference sequence). After removal of 1 base from V and 7 bases from J, the junction contained 8 bases not matched to a gene. CDR3 nucleotide sequence: TGTGCCAGCAGCTTAGAATTTAGCGGGGGAAGAAATGAGCAGTTCTTC. This codes for CASSLEFSGGRNEQFF.

The CDR3 region has the DNA TGTGCCAGTAGTAAACTAGCGGGGGGGCCAGATACGCAGTATTTT. Protein sequence: CASSKLAGGPDTQYF. The V gene is TRBV19, the J gene TRBJ2-3; 13 positions match TRBD2. With V trimmed by 4 bases and J by 4 bases, 2 bases remained unmatched. There are 15 residues in the CDR3. The germline CDR1 and CDR2 sequences are LNHDA and SQIVND (reference sequence). The whole variable domain, filled in from reference TRBV19 and TRBJ2-3, reads DGGITQSPKYLFRKEGQNVTLSCEQNLNHDAMYWYRQDPGQGLRLIYYSQIVNDFQKGDIAEGYSVSREKKESFPLTVTSAQKNPTAFYLCASSKLAGGPDTQYFGPGTRLTVL.